This T cell receptor beta chain was documented in a study of blood T cell repertoires in COVID-19. Germline V gene sequence: CDR1 LGHNA, CDR2 YNFKEQ. The CDR3 runs to 15 residues. V shed 2 bases, J shed 4 bases, and the junction held 3 bases outside the gene matches. Assay used: immunoSEQ multiplex PCR; TCRdb lists only in-frame clones, some missing. The sample contains just under 90,000 clones, 55% to 75% of which appear only once. The specimen sequenced was peripheral blood. The chain is built from TRBV4-2 and TRBJ2-5; 11 bases map to TRBD2. This clonotype was sampled from a woman older than 75 with acute or convalescent COVID-19. The DNA of the CDR3 is TGTGCCAGCAGCCAATTTACTAGCGGGGGAGAGACCCAGTACTTC. Translation: CASSQFTSGGETQYF.